The T cell receptor (beta chain) described here comes from a study of CD8+ T cells in alopecia areata. Study results and caveats: Scalp sample data also include resident alphabeta T cells from normal skin.

This CDR3 region has 15 residues. V shed 4 bases and J shed 9 bases, with 19 bases lying between them. The V gene's germline CDR1 is SGHTA and CDR2 FQGNSA. About this clone: Its antigen is unidentified.

Isolated RNA was reverse transcribed into cDNA used as the sequencing template. TCRdb keeps only in-frame clones here, not all; method: immunoSEQ multiplex PCR. Of 30,000 to 45,000 clones listed, around half are singletons. CD25+CD127- cells were obtained by sorting CD4+ cells, for roughly five patients. Punch biopsies of lesional scalp, plus peripheral blood, were taken from alopecia areata patients. PBMCs served as the source from which CD4+ and CD8+ T cells were sorted. This chain uses TRBV7-2 with TRBJ1-5, with D possibly TRBD1 on 6 matching bases. This TCR derives from a human donor with alopecia areata. Input material: CD4+ Tregs sorted from blood. CDR3 bases: TGTGCCAGCAGCTCCCAAGGGGGTATTGGAGGGCCCCAGCATTTT. Residues: CASSSQGGIGGPQHF.